The 32 T cell receptor beta chains reported below all come from one sample, sequenced in a study of OX40 agonist ivuxolimab in advanced cancers. The assay was immunoSEQ multiplex PCR, and TCRdb's table has in-frame clones only and misses some. The sample includes approximately 58,000 clones, around 84% of them seen just once. The material was CD4+ or CD8+ T cells sorted from blood, obtained in a trial of the OX40 agonist ivuxolimab. These receptor sequences come from an adult with an advanced solid tumor such as melanoma, head and neck, liver or kidney cancer.

The chain is built from TRBV11-3 and TRBJ2-1, with D perhaps TRBD1 (5 bases). This CDR3 region has 13 residues. Trimming stripped 5 bases from V and 8 bases from J, with 13 bases between. The germline CDR1 and CDR2 sequences are SGHNT and YENEEA. CDR3 nucleotides: TGTGCCAGCAGCAAGGGGCCTCTAGATGAGCAGTTCTTC. The encoded protein is CASSKGPLDEQFF.

This chain connects TRBV5-4 to TRBJ2-7; 9 nucleotides agree with TRBD1. V lost 0 bases to trimming and J lost 3 bases; unmatched junction nucleotides: 4. The germline V gene encodes CDR1 SGHNT and CDR2 YYREEE (reference sequence). This CDR3 has 15 amino acids. The CDR3 here is CASSLAGQGGYEQYF. For the CDR3, the DNA is TGTGCCAGCAGCTTGGCGGGACAGGGTGGCTACGAGCAGTACTTC.

The chain uses TRBV6-1 and TRBJ2-7, with 10 bases lining up with TRBD2. The CDR3 length is 14 residues. CDR1 and CDR2 (germline): MNHNS, SASEGT. The trim removed 5 bases at V and 7 bases at J, leaving 8 bases unmatched. The CDR3 spells CASSPSGRAWEQYF. The CDR3, as DNA: TGTGCCAGCAGTCCCAGCGGGAGGGCCTGGGAGCAGTACTTC.

The rearrangement uses TRBV2 and TRBJ2-1, with 11 nucleotides matching TRBD1. Germline CDR1 SNHLY, CDR2 FYNNEI. Trimming took 6 bases from V and 7 from J; bases not matched to a gene: 5. The CDR3 runs 14 residues. This CDR3 is CASSYGTGGNEQFF. The CDR3 region has the DNA TGTGCCAGCAGCTACGGGACAGGGGGAAATGAGCAGTTCTTC.

The chain employs TRBV28 and TRBJ2-1; a weak D match, TRBD2 (6 bases). This CDR3 comprises 14 residues. The germline V gene has CDR1 MDHEN and CDR2 SYDVKM. Trimming pared 8 bases from V and 5 bases from J, leaving 16 bases between. CDR3 in DNA: TGTGCCAGCCGGGGGACCATACTCAACAATGAGCAGTTCTTC. Its protein product is CASRGTILNNEQFF. The full variable domain, with the rest looked up from reference TRBV28 and TRBJ2-1, is DVKVTQSSRYLVKRTGEKVFLECVQDMDHENMFWYRQDPGLGLRLIYFSYDVKMKEKGDIPEGYSVSREKKERFSLILESASTNQTSMYLCASRGTILNNEQFFGPGTRLTVL.

The chain employs TRBV11-3 and TRBJ2-3, with TRBD2 as a possible D gene (5 bases). The CDR3 covers 13 residues. From germline, CDR1 is SGHNT and CDR2 YENEEA. V was pared by 3 bases and J by 4 bases, with 8 bases between. The CDR3 sequence is CASSFSGPDTQYF. The CDR3 region has the DNA TGTGCCAGCAGCTTCAGCGGCCCAGATACGCAGTATTTT.

This clone was seen a single time. V usage is TRBV10-3 and J usage is TRBJ1-6; possibly TRBD1 for D (5 bases). The length of the CDR3 is 14 residues. Trimming shortened V by 3 bases and J by 7 bases, and 10 bases separated the two germline ends. CDR1 and CDR2 from the germline V gene are ENHRY and SYGVKD. This CDR3 is CAISDSDTNSPLHF. The CDR3, as DNA: TGTGCCATCAGTGACTCGGACACCAATTCACCCCTCCACTTT.

The chain links TRBV5-6 to TRBJ2-7; the D gene is possibly TRBD2 (5 bases). The V gene's germline CDR1 is SGHDT and CDR2 YYEEEE. Trimming shortened V by 0 bases and J by 5 bases, and 12 bases separated the two germline ends. CDR3 length equals 14 residues. CDR3 in DNA: TGTGCCAGCAGCTTGGACGGGGTTTGGGACGAGCAGTACTTC. Translation: CASSLDGVWDEQYF.

The chain joins TRBV6-4 to TRBJ2-3; D unclear. The CDR3 is 13 amino acids. Per germline, CDR1 MRHNA and CDR2 SNTAGT. Between the trimmed V and J ends, which lost 4 bases and 2 bases, there was a span of 7 bases. In DNA, the CDR3 is TGTGCCAGCAGTGCCTACTTCACAGATACGCAGTATTTT. Protein: CASSAYFTDTQYF.

This chain joins TRBV6-5 and TRBJ2-3; 11 nucleotides line up with TRBD2. The CDR3 is made up of 15 amino acids. The germline CDR1 and CDR2 sequences are MNHEY and SVGAGI. The V segment lost 6 bases and the J segment 8 bases; nucleotides outside the gene matches: 10. CDR3 region: CASSRIAGGPSTQYF. The CDR3, as DNA: TGTGCCAGCAGCCGTATAGCGGGAGGGCCTAGTACGCAGTATTTT.

The V call is TRBV18, the J call TRBJ1-1; 9 nucleotides align to TRBD1. This CDR3 is 15 amino acids long. Looked up from germline, CDR1 is KGHSH and CDR2 is LQKENI. J lost 3 bases, V lost 4 bases, and 6 bases had no gene match. DNA for the CDR3: TGTGCCAGCTCACGGAAGACAGGGGGAGACACTGAAGCTTTCTTT. It is translated as CASSRKTGGDTEAFF.

The chain is built from TRBV5-1 and TRBJ2-2; weak D call: TRBD2 (6 bases). The CDR3 is 14 residues long. CDR1 is SGHRS and CDR2 is YFSETQ in the germline V gene. V was cut by 5 bases and J by 6 bases, with 14 bases left in between. CDR3: CASSLLGEAGELFF. In DNA form, the CDR3 reads TGCGCCAGCAGTCTACTCGGGGAGGCCGGGGAGCTGTTTTTT.

The chain combines TRBV5-6 with TRBJ2-7; 10 positions agree with TRBD2. Trimming cost V 2 bases and J 3 bases; bases outside gene matches: 5. In germline, CDR1 is SGHDT, CDR2 YYEEEE. There are 15 residues in the CDR3. Written as DNA, the CDR3 is TGTGCCAGCAGCTTTAGCGGGGGGATTTACTACGAGCAGTACTTC. Amino acid sequence: CASSFSGGIYYEQYF.

This chain connects TRBV9 to TRBJ1-1; D unclear. The V end was cut by 3 bases, the J end by 6 bases, with 12 bases between. The V gene's germline CDR1 is SGDLS and CDR2 YYNGEE. This CDR3 has 13 residues. The DNA of the CDR3 is TGTGCCAGCAGCGCGCAGCTACAAGCTGAAGCTTTCTTT. It codes for CASSAQLQAEAFF. The complete variable domain, with remaining parts taken from reference TRBV9 and TRBJ1-1, reads DSGVTQTPKHLITATGQRVTLRCSPRSGDLSVYWYQQSLDQGLQFLIQYYNGEERAKGNILERFSAQQFPDLHSELNLSSLELGDSALYFCASSAQLQAEAFFGQGTRLTVV.

This sequence joins TRBV5-4 and TRBJ2-2, with a weak D call TRBD1 (5 bases). V gave up 2 bases and J gave up 7 bases, with 12 bases separating them. The length of the CDR3 is 14 residues. Germline V gene data show CDR1 as SGHNT and CDR2 as YYREEE (reference sequence). The CDR3 region is CASSFDSGSGELFF. CDR3 nucleotide sequence: TGTGCCAGCAGCTTTGACAGTGGTAGCGGGGAGCTGTTTTTT.

The CDR3 is CAWSDQAGRNSPLHF. The CDR3 DNA is TGTGCCTGGAGTGATCAGGCCGGGCGCAACTCACCCCTCCACTTT. The chain combines TRBV30 with TRBJ1-6; D is unresolved. Germline V gene lookup returns CDR1 GTSNPN and CDR2 SVGIG (reference sequence). V lost 1 base, J lost 10 bases, and 17 bases lay in between. The CDR3 is 15 amino acids.

The chain employs TRBV7-3 and TRBJ2-1; 8 bases align to TRBD2. There are 13 residues in the CDR3. J lost 10 bases, V lost 2 bases, and 4 bases had no gene match. Looked up from germline, CDR1 is SGHTA and CDR2 is FQGTGA. The CDR3 DNA sequence: TGTGCCAGCAGCTTAGAGGGACTAGGGGAGCAGTTCTTC. Amino acids: CASSLEGLGEQFF. The variable domain in full, completed from reference TRBV7-3 and TRBJ2-1, reads GAGVSQTPSNKVTEKGKYVELRCDPISGHTALYWYRQSLGQGPEFLIYFQGTGAADDSGLPNDRFFAVRPEGSVSTLKIQRTERGDSAVYLCASSLEGLGEQFFGPGTRLTVL.

The CDR3 DNA reads as TGTGCCAGCAGCTTGGTCCTCGCCTCCTACAATGAGCAGTTCTTC. Its translation is CASSLVLASYNEQFF. The rearrangement joins TRBV11-3 to TRBJ2-1, with D unresolved. CDR3 size: 15 residues. Deletions cut 3 bases from V and 0 bases from J, with 9 bases between. Germline CDR1 SGHNT, CDR2 YENEEA.

The genes are TRBV6-5 and TRBJ1-2, with D perhaps matching TRBD1 (6 bases). V dropped 6 bases and J dropped 6 bases, with 14 bases sitting between them. Looked up from germline, CDR1 is MNHEY and CDR2 is SVGAGI. The CDR3 is 13 amino acids. CDR3 protein: CASRGDRTHGYTF. CDR3 bases: TGTGCCAGCAGGGGCGACAGGACTCATGGCTACACCTTC.

The V and J genes are TRBV6-1 and TRBJ2-7; D is possibly TRBD1 (6 bases). CDR3 length: 15 residues. V was clipped by 7 bases and J by 7 bases, with 23 bases between them. CDR1 MNHNS and CDR2 SASEGT come from the germline V gene. The CDR3 coding sequence is TGTGCCAGCACCCTGGGGCAGGGGTTATCTGAAGAGCAGTACTTC. Amino acids: CASTLGQGLSEEQYF.

The CDR3 nucleotides read TGTGCCAGCAGCTTAGGGAGGGATCAGCCCCAGCATTTT. It is translated as CASSLGRDQPQHF. The chain combines TRBV11-2 with TRBJ1-5, with D uncertain. Per germline, CDR1 SGHAT and CDR2 FQNNGV. The CDR3 is 13 residues long. Between the trimmed V and J ends, which lost 1 base and 5 bases, there was a span of 6 bases.

CDR3 coding DNA: TGTGCCAGCAGCGCAGATCACAGGGTACGGCAAGAGACCCAGTACTTC. Translated: CASSADHRVRQETQYF. This rearrangement joins TRBV11-2 to TRBJ2-5; perhaps TRBD1 as D (6 bases). The CDR3 totals 16 residues. Trimming pared 5 bases from V and 2 bases from J, leaving 18 bases between. Germline V gene data show CDR1 as SGHAT and CDR2 as FQNNGV.

Only a few counts were recorded for this clone. The CDR3 DNA reads TGTGCCAGCAGCACAGGACGGGCCCCGAACACTGAAGCTTTCTTT. Its protein is CASSTGRAPNTEAFF. The rearrangement joins TRBV9 to TRBJ1-1; perhaps TRBD1 as D (5 bases). The germline V and J ends were trimmed by 4 bases and 1 base, with 14 bases remaining between them. Germline assignment: CDR1 SGDLS and CDR2 YYNGEE. The CDR3 sequence is 15 residues long.

This CDR3 reads CSVLTSPVNTEAFF. Here the CDR3 DNA reads TGCAGCGTTTTGACGTCTCCCGTGAACACTGAAGCTTTCTTT. V is TRBV29-1 and J is TRBJ1-1; no definite D call. Germline V gene data show CDR1 as SQVTM and CDR2 as ANQGSEA. The V and J ends lost 5 bases and 0 bases respectively, with 13 bases between them. CDR3 length: 14 amino acids. The whole variable domain, remainder taken from reference TRBV29-1 and TRBJ1-1, is SAVISQKPSRDICQRGTSLTIQCQVDSQVTMMFWYRQQPGQSLTLIATANQGSEATYESGFVIDKFPISRPNLTFSTLTVSNMSPEDSSIYLCSVLTSPVNTEAFFGQGTRLTVV.

The V gene is TRBV18, the J gene TRBJ2-7; tentatively, D is TRBD2 (7 bases). CDR3 size: 14 residues. Trimming removed 6 bases at V and 0 bases at J, with 12 bases between. CDR1 is KGHSH and CDR2 is LQKENI in the germline V gene. For the CDR3, the DNA is TGTGCCAGCTCGCGCGGGGGCGGCTCCTACGAGCAGTACTTC. This codes for CASSRGGGSYEQYF.

Details on this clone: Different DNA sequences within this sample yield the same CDR3. The J gene is TRBJ2-3, the V gene TRBV5-6; D remains unclear. Germline V CDR1 and CDR2: SGHDT, YYEEEE. Between the trimmed V and J ends, which lost 4 bases and 0 bases, there was a span of 6 bases. This CDR3 has 13 amino acids. The CDR3 nucleotides are TGTGCCAGCAGCCTCTTAAGCACAGATACGCAGTATTTT. Its protein product is CASSLLSTDTQYF.

This clone has more than one count but fewer than ten. V gene TRBV6-1 combines with J gene TRBJ2-7; D is possibly TRBD1 (5 bases). The CDR3 is made up of 13 amino acids. Trimming removed 8 bases at V and 7 bases at J, with 18 bases between. Germline CDR1 MNHNS, CDR2 SASEGT. DNA of the CDR3: TGTGCCAGCGGTGCGAACAGGAGACGGGAGCAGTACTTC. It yields the protein CASGANRRREQYF.

Only a few counts were recorded for this clone. The chain couples TRBV2 to TRBJ2-1; 8 positions match TRBD2. Germline CDR1 reads SNHLY; CDR2 reads FYNNEI. Trimming cost V 5 bases and J 6 bases; bases outside gene matches: 6. The CDR3 runs to 14 residues. The CDR3 here is CASSLGGRSNEQFF. Written as DNA, the CDR3 is TGTGCCAGCAGTCTTGGCGGGAGGAGCAATGAGCAGTTCTTC.

The genes are TRBV12-1 and TRBJ1-3; the table assigns TRBD1, which was not confirmed against the DNA. TRBV12-1 is a recognized pseudogene. The CDR3 is 18 amino acids. CDR3 sequence (DNA): TGTGCCAGCAGCTTCCTCCTTAGGGACAGGGAACCTGGAAACACCATATATTTT. Translated: CASSFLLRDREPGNTIYF.

The chain combines TRBV9 with TRBJ2-6; 9 positions match TRBD1. Trimming at V came to 2 bases and at J to 1 base, leaving 4 bases not matched to a gene. The germline V gene encodes CDR1 SGDLS and CDR2 YYNGEE. This CDR3 spans 17 amino acids. Written as DNA, the CDR3 is TGTGCCAGCAGCGTGGACAGGGGAATGTCTGGGGCCAACGTCCTGACTTTC. Translating gives CASSVDRGMSGANVLTF.

The V and J genes are TRBV11-2 and TRBJ2-1; 11 bases map to TRBD2. The J segment lost 8 bases and the V segment lost 3 bases, leaving 12 bases of the junction unmatched. Germline V gives CDR1 SGHAT, CDR2 FQNNGV. CDR3 size: 17 residues. The CDR3: CASSFLAGISGRDEQFF. The CDR3 nucleotides read TGTGCCAGCAGCTTCCTGGCCGGGATTAGCGGGAGGGATGAGCAGTTCTTC.

The genes are TRBV18 and TRBJ1-1; no clear D. The germline CDR1 and CDR2 sequences are KGHSH and LQKENI. The V gene lost 1 base and the J gene lost 4 bases, with 7 bases spanning the gap. This CDR3 has 13 amino acids. The CDR3 here is CASSPREITEAFF. CDR3 DNA sequence: TGTGCCAGCTCACCACGGGAAATCACTGAAGCTTTCTTT.